The clone carrying this T cell receptor (beta chain) was counted many times. As yet, its antigen is unknown. The V gene's germline CDR1 is SGHTA and CDR2 FQGTGA. The CDR3 has 17 residues. Unmatched junction bases numbered 11, after V lost 3 bases and J lost 4 bases. The data derive from a study of regulatory T cells in long-lasting Graves disease. Overall study context: Recently diagnosed Graves' patients had received antithyroid drugs for under 3 months.

General observations from the study: With persistent disease, TRBV28, TRBJ1-2 and TRBJ2-5 were the favored segments.

Stated time point: newly diagnosed GD, antithyroid drugs for less than 3 months. From PBMCs, RNA was extracted and then used to make the TCR library. Diagnosing Graves' disease relied on the American Thyroid Association guidelines. iRepertoire HTBI primers and Arm-PCR of CDR3 regions built TCR beta libraries. TCRdb independently ran MiXCR on the multiplex PCR reads; one entry per CDR3 protein. The table includes some 560,000 distinct CDR3 sequences, 15% to 20% detected once. The data were also submitted as part of a second study, on T cells in Graves' hyperthyroidism and ophthalmopathy.

The clonotype originates from a woman aged 35-60 years with Graves disease. The chain links TRBV7-3 to TRBJ2-7; 11 nucleotides match TRBD2. Source: peripheral blood mononuclear cells (PBMCs), taken at new diagnosis, from a patient treated with antithyroid drugs. CDR3 coding DNA: TGTGCCAGCAGCTTGGCATCTAGCGGGGGGCCTAATTACGAGCAGTACTTC. This sequence encodes CASSLASSGGPNYEQYF.